This T cell receptor beta chain is from a study of cytotoxic CD8 clonotypes in ibrutinib-treated CLL. Overall study: Average yields of 255,043 productive templates and tens of thousands of productive rearrangements characterized the samples. Study observations and caveats: Against age-matched healthy donors, baseline clonality ran higher and tracked circulating CD8+ T-cell counts. Public clonotypes, found uncommonly, either contracted or stayed stable on treatment. Clonality went up at ibrutinib response and then declined back toward baseline at progression.

In the case of this clone: Its antigen is not identified.

Profiling relied on immunoSEQ multiplex PCR, and the TCRdb table lists in-frame clones only, not all of them. The sample lists 110,000 to 150,000 clones, around 76% occurring once. Germline V gene data show CDR1 as MNHNS and CDR2 as SASEGT. The CDR3 consists of 13 residues. V shed 1 base and J shed 6 bases, with 10 bases lying between them. This sequence originates from a human donor with chronic lymphocytic leukemia. The gene calls are TRBV6-1 and TRBJ2-7; unclear D gene. This specimen consisted of PBMCs, obtained after 24 months of ibrutinib treatment. The CDR3 protein is CASSEEAALEQYF. The CDR3 DNA follows: TGTGCCAGCAGTGAAGAGGCGGCCCTCGAGCAGTACTTC.